This T cell receptor beta chain was sequenced during a study of T cell responses to AZD1222 COVID-19 vaccine. The study, taken as a whole, reports: Elevations in Spike-specific TCR breadth and depth followed administration of two AZD1222 doses. Among AZD1222 vaccinees, only six or seven were seropositive at baseline.

Turning to this clone: Its antigen is unidentified.

The data were produced by immunoSEQ multiplex PCR, yet TCRdb's version contains in-frame clones alone and is incomplete. This sample yields some 130,000 clones, of which roughly nine tenths are seen a single time; approximately 3% belongs to the top ten. J gave up 7 bases and V 7 bases, and 14 bases lay outside the gene matches. CDR1 is SQVTM and CDR2 is ANQGSEA in the germline V gene. The CDR3 is made up of 15 amino acids. This TCR derives from an adult in good health. Source: peripheral blood, taken on day 0 of AZD1222 vaccination. The V call is TRBV29-1, the J call TRBJ2-1; 9 bases line up with TRBD1. The CDR3 DNA reads TGCAGCGGCAGTCCTTCCGGGACAGGGATAAATGAGCAGTTCTTC. It codes for CSGSPSGTGINEQFF.